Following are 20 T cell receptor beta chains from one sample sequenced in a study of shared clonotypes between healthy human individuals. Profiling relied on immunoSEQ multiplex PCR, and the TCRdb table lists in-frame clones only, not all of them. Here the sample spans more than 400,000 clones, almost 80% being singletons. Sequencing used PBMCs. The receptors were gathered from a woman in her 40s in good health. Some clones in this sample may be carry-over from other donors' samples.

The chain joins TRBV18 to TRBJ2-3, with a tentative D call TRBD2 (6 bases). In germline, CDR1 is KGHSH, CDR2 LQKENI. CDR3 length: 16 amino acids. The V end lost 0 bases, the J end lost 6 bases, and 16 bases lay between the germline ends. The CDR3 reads CASSPPERVGGDTQYF. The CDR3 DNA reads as TGTGCCAGCTCACCACCGGAGCGGGTGGGCGGGGATACGCAGTATTTT.

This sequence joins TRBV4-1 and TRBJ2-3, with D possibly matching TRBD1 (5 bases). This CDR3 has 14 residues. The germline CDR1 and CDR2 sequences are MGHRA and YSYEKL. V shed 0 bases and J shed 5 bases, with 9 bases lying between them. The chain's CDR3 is CASSQETEEDTQYF. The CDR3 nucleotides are TGCGCCAGCAGCCAAGAGACAGAAGAAGATACGCAGTATTTT.

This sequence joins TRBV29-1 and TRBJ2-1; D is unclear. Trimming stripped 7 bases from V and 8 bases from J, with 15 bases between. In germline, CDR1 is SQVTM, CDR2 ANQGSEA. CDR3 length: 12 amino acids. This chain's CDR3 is CSASTTGYEQFF. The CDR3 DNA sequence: TGCAGCGCCTCCACCACTGGATATGAGCAGTTCTTC.

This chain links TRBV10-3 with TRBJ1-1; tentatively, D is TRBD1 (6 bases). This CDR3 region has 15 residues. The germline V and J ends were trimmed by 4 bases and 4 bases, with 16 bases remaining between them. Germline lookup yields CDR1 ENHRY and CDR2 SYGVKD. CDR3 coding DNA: TGTGCCATCAGTGCCCTCCCAGGGGCCGGCACTGAAGCTTTCTTT. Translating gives CAISALPGAGTEAFF.

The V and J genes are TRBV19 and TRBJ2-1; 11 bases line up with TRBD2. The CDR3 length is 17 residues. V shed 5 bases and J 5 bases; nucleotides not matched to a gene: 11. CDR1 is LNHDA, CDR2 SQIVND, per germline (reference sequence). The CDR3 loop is CASSLAGGTQRHNEQFF. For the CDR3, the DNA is TGTGCCAGTAGTCTAGCGGGAGGTACTCAACGGCACAATGAGCAGTTCTTC.

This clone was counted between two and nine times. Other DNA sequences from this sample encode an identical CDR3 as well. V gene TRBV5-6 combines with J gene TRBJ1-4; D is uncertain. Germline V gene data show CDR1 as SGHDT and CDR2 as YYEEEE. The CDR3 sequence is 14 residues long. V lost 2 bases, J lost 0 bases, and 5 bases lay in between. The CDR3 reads CASSFKATNEKLFF. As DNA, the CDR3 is TGTGCCAGCAGCTTTAAAGCAACTAATGAAAAACTGTTTTTT.

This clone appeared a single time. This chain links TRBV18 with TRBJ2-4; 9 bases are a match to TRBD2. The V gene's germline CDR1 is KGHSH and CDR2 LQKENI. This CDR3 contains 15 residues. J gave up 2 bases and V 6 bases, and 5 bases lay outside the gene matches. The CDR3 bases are TGTGCCAGCTCTAAAGCGGGAGGACCCAAAAACATTCAGTACTTC. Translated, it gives CASSKAGGPKNIQYF.

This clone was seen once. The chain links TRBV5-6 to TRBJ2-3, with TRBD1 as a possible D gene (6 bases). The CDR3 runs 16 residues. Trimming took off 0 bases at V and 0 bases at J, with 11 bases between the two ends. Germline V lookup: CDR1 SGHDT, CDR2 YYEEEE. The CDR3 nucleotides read TGTGCCAGCAGCTTGGCCAGGGACATAAGCACAGATACGCAGTATTTT. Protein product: CASSLARDISTDTQYF.

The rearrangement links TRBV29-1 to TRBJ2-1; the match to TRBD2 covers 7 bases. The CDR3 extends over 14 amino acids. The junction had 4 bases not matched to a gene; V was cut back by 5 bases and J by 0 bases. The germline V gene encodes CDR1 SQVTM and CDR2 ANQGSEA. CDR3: CSVNGGSSYNEQFF. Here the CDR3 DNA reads TGCAGCGTTAATGGCGGGAGCTCCTACAATGAGCAGTTCTTC.

The CDR3 here is CASSLGTSGAYNEQFF. The CDR3 nucleotides are TGTGCCAGCAGCTTAGGGACTAGCGGCGCATACAATGAGCAGTTCTTC. V and J are TRBV7-9 and TRBJ2-1, with TRBD2 matching over 10 bases. Germline CDR1 and CDR2: SEHNR and FQNEAQ (reference sequence). This CDR3 has 16 amino acids. Trimming removed 1 base from V and 4 bases from J; junction bases left unmatched: 4.

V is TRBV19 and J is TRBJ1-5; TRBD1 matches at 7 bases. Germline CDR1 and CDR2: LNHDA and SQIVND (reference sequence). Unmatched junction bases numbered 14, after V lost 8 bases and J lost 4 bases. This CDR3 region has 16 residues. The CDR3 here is CASSSNRRGINQPQHF. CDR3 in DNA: TGTGCCAGTTCCTCAAACCGCAGGGGGATAAATCAGCCCCAGCATTTT.

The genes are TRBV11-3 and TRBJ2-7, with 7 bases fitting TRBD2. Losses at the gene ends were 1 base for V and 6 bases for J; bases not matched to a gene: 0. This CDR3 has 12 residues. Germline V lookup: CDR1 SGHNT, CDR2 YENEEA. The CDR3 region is CASSLGTSEQYF. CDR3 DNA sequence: TGTGCCAGCAGCTTAGGGACTAGCGAGCAGTACTTC.

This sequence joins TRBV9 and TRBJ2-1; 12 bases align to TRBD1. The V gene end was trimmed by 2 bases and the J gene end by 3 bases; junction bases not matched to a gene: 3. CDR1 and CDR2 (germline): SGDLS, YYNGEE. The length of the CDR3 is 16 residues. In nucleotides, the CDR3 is TGTGCCAGCAGCGTCGGGACAGGGGGCTACTACAATGAGCAGTTCTTC. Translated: CASSVGTGGYYNEQFF.

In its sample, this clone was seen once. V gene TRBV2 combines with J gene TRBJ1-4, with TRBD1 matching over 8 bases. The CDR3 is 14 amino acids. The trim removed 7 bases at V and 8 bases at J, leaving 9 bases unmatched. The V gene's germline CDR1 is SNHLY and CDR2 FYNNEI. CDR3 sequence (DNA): TGTGCCAGCATCACGGACAGGGTAGAGGAAAAACTGTTTTTT. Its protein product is CASITDRVEEKLFF. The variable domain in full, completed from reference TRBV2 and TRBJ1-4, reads EPEVTQTPSHQVTQMGQEVILRCVPISNHLYFYWYRQILGQKVEFLVSFYNNEISEKSEIFDDQFSVERPDGSNFTLKIRSTKLEDSAMYFCASITDRVEEKLFFGSGTQLSVL.

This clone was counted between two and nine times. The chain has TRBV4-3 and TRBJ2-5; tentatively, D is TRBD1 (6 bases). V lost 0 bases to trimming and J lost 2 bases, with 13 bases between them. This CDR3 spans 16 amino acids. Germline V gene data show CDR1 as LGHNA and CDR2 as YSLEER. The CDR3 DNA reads TGCGCCAGCAGCCAAGATGGGGGCACAGGTCAAGAGACCCAGTACTTC. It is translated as CASSQDGGTGQETQYF.

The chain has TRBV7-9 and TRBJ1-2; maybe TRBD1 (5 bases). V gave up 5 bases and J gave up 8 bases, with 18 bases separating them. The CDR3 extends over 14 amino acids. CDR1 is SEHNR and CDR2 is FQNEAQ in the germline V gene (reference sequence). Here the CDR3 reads CASSPPGFGDGYTF. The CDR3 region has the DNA TGTGCCAGCAGCCCCCCGGGGTTCGGGGACGGCTACACCTTC.

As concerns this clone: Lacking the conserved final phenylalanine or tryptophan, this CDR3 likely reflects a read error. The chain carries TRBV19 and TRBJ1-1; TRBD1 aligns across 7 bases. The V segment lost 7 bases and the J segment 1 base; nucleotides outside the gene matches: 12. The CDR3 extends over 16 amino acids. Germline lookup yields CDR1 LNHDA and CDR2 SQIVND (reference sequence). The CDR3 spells CASTPSLDRENTEAFL. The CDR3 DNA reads TGTGCCAGTACCCCTTCCTTAGACAGGGAGAACACTGAAGCTTTCCTT.

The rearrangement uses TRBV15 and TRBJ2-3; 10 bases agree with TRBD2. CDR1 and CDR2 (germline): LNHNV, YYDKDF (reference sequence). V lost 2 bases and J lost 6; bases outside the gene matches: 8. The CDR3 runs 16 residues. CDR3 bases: TGTGCCACCAGCAGAAATCCGGGACTAGCGACCGATACGCAGTATTTT. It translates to CATSRNPGLATDTQYF.

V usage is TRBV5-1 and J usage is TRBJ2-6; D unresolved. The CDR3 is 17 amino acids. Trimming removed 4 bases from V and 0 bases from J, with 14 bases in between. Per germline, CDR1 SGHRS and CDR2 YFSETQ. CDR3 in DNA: TGCGCCAGCAGCGGAAGCAGTAGACCCTCTGGGGCCAACGTCCTGACTTTC. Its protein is CASSGSSRPSGANVLTF.

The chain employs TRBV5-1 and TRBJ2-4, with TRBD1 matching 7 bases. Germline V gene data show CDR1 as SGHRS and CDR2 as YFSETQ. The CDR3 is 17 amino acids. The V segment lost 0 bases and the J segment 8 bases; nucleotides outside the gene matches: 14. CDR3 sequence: CASSLDLWTGLGDIQYF. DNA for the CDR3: TGCGCCAGCAGCTTGGACCTCTGGACAGGCCTCGGGGACATTCAGTACTTC.